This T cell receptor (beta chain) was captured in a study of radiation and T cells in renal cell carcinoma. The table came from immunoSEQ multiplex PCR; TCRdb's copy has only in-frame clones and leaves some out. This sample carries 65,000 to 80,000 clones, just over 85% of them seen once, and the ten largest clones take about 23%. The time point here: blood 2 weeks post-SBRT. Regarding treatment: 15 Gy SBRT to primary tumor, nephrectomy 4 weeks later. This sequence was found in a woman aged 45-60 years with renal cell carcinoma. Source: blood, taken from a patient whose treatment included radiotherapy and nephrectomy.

The chain's CDR3 is CASRRSESYEQYF. The CDR3 coding sequence is TGTGCCAGCAGGAGGTCCGAAAGCTACGAGCAGTACTTC. This chain joins TRBV6-1 and TRBJ2-7, with D hard to call. CDR1 and CDR2 (germline): MNHNS, SASEGT. This CDR3 contains 13 residues. V lost 6 bases, J lost 3 bases, and 12 bases lay in between.